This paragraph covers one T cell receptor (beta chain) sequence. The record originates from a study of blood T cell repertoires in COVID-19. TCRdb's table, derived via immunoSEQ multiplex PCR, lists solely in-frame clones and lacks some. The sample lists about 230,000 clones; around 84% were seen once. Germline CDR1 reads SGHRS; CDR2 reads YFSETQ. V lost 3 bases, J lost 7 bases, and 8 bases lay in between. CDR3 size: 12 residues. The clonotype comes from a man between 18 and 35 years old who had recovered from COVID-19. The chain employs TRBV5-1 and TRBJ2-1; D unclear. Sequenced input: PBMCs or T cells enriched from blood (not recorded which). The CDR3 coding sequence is TGCGCCAGCAGCTGGCAGGTAAATGAGCAGTTCTTC. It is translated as CASSWQVNEQFF.